This TCR beta chain originates from a study of CD8 T cells in Susac syndrome. From blood CD8+ and CD4+ T cells, TCR beta sequences were generated. Included as multiple sclerosis controls were treatment-naive patients who had stable or active relapsing-remitting disease. A quantity of roughly 0.5 to 1 ug RNA underwent reverse transcription using random hexamers. An immunoSEQ multiplex PCR generated amplified TCR beta CDR3 products spanning 54 Vbeta and 13 Jbeta. Via MiXCR, TCRdb re-called the immunoSEQ multiplex PCR reads, giving one row per CDR3 protein. The data hold some 160,000 distinct CDR3 sequences, with around 96% observed a single time. The CDR3 has 14 amino acids. CDR1 SEHNR and CDR2 FQNEAQ come from the germline V gene (reference sequence). Trimming pared 5 bases from V and 0 bases from J, leaving 10 bases between.

The sequence was collected from a human donor with multiple sclerosis. Source material: CD8+ T cells from PBMCs. The V call is TRBV7-9, the J call TRBJ1-1; D is undetermined. The CDR3 sequence: CASSPPPVNTEAFF. The CDR3 DNA is TGTGCCAGCAGCCCCCCGCCAGTGAACACTGAAGCTTTCTTT.